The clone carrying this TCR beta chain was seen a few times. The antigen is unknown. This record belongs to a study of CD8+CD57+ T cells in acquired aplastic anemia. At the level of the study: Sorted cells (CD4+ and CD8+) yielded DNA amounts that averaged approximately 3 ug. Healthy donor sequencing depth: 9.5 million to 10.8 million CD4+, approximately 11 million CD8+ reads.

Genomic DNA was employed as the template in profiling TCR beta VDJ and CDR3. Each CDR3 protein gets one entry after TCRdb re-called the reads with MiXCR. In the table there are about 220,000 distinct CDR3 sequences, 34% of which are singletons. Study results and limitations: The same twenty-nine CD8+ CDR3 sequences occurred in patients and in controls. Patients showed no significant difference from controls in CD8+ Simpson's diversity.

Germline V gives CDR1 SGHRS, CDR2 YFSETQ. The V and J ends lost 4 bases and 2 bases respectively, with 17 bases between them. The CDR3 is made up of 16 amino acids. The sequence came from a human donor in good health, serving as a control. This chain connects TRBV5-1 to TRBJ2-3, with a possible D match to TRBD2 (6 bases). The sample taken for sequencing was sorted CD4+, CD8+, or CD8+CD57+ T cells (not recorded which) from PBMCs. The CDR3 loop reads CASSRGGVPSTDTQYF. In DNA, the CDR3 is TGCGCCAGCAGCCGGGGCGGGGTGCCCTCCACAGATACGCAGTATTTT.